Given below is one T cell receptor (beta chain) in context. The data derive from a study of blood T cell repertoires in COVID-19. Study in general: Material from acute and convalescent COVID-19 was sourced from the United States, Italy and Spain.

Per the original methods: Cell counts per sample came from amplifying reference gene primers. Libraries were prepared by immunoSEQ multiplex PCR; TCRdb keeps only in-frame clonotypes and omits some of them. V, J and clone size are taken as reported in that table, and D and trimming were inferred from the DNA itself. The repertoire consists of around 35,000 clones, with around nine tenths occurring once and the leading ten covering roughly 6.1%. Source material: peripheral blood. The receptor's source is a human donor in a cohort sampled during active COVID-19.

CDR3 bases: TGCAGTGCTAATGAGGGGGGGGTCAATGAGCAGTTCTTC. Translating it yields CSANEGGVNEQFF. The chain is built from TRBV20-1 and TRBJ2-1; D might be TRBD2 (7 bases). The CDR3 spans 13 residues. CDR1 is DFQATT, CDR2 SNEGSKA, per germline (reference sequence). V lost 4 bases and J lost 6, with 13 bases in between.